These T cell receptor beta chains were read from a single sample in a study of T cell repertoires in cytomegalovirus infection. TCRdb re-called the reads through MiXCR, storing one row per CDR3 protein. The sample yields 200,000 to 300,000 distinct CDR3 sequences, approximately 9% seen once. What was sequenced was PBMCs. The receptors here all came from a human donor in good health (CMV status not recorded). Some clones in this sample may be carry-over from other donors' samples. The CDR3 runs from the conserved cysteine through the conserved F or W. The order of the fields is J gene, V gene, clone size, D gene, CDR3 protein, CDR3 DNA. A D gene is named only where the DNA matches it firmly. Clone size, where shown, is once, few, many, or a class for clones that have expanded.

j_gene: TRBJ2-2; v_gene: TRBV7-2; abundance: many; d_gene: TRBD2; CDR3aa: CASSLGVAGGNTGELFF; CDR3nt: TGTGCCAGCAGCTTAGGAGTAGCGGGAGGGAACACCGGGGAGCTGTTTTTT
j_gene: TRBJ2-1; v_gene: TRBV20-1; abundance: many; d_gene: NA; CDR3aa: CSARDQHRSPNEQFF; CDR3nt: TGCAGTGCTAGAGATCAACACCGCTCCCCCAATGAGCAGTTCTTC
j_gene: TRBJ1-4; v_gene: TRBV7-2; abundance: many; d_gene: TRBD1; CDR3aa: CASSYRWDSTNEKLFF; CDR3nt: TGTGCCAGCAGCTATCGATGGGACAGCACTAATGAAAAACTGTTTTTT
j_gene: TRBJ1-2; v_gene: TRBV6-2/TRBV6-3; abundance: NA; d_gene: TRBD1; CDR3aa: CASSPTGSYGYTF; CDR3nt: TGTGCCAGCAGCCCGACAGGGAGCTATGGCTACACCTTC
j_gene: TRBJ2-4; v_gene: TRBV7-2; abundance: many; d_gene: NA; CDR3aa: CASSRARNKNIQYF; CDR3nt: TGTGCCAGCAGCCGCGCCCGGAACAAAAACATTCAGTACTTC
j_gene: TRBJ2-3; v_gene: TRBV12-3/TRBV12-4; abundance: many; d_gene: NA; CDR3aa: CASSAYGASQSPDTQYF; CDR3nt: TGTGCCAGCAGTGCCTATGGGGCTAGCCAGTCCCCAGATACGCAGTATTTT
j_gene: TRBJ1-2; v_gene: TRBV19; abundance: many; d_gene: NA; CDR3aa: CASSIDRGAGYTF; CDR3nt: TGTGCCAGTAGTATCGATCGGGGGGCGGGCTACACCTTC
j_gene: TRBJ1-1; v_gene: TRBV7-6; abundance: many; d_gene: NA; CDR3aa: CASSRRASQNTEAFF; CDR3nt: TGTGCCAGCAGCCGCCGGGCCAGCCAGAACACTGAAGCTTTCTTT
j_gene: TRBJ1-1; v_gene: TRBV7-6; abundance: many; d_gene: NA; CDR3aa: CASSGQGPNERNTEAFF; CDR3nt: TGTGCCAGCAGCGGGCAAGGTCCCAACGAGAGGAACACTGAAGCTTTCTTT
j_gene: TRBJ1-2; v_gene: TRBV7-2; abundance: few; d_gene: TRBD1; CDR3aa: CASSLWLGQGAGGYTF; CDR3nt: TGTGCCAGCAGCTTATGGTTGGGACAGGGGGCGGGGGGCTACACCTTC
j_gene: TRBJ2-5; v_gene: TRBV7-2; abundance: NA; d_gene: NA; CDR3aa: CASSPRRKGEETQYF; CDR3nt: TGTGCCAGCAGTCCACGGAGGAAGGGGGAAGAGACCCAGTACTTC
j_gene: TRBJ2-1; v_gene: TRBV20-1; abundance: few; d_gene: TRBD2; CDR3aa: CSARLAGGVMNEQFF; CDR3nt: TGCAGTGCTCGACTAGCGGGAGGGGTCATGAATGAGCAGTTCTTC
j_gene: TRBJ1-6; v_gene: TRBV7-8; abundance: NA; d_gene: NA; CDR3aa: CASSRTFGGIKMSPLHF; CDR3nt: TGTGCCAGCAGCCGAACCTTCGGGGGGATTAAGATGTCACCCCTCCACTTT
j_gene: TRBJ1-6; v_gene: TRBV12-3/TRBV12-4; abundance: many; d_gene: NA; CDR3aa: CASSFKRSPNSPLHF; CDR3nt: TGTGCCAGCAGTTTCAAACGTTCTCCTAATTCACCCCTCCACTTT
j_gene: TRBJ1-2; v_gene: TRBV20-1; abundance: many; d_gene: NA; CDR3aa: CSARALDRSANYGYTF; CDR3nt: TGCAGTGCTAGAGCCCTCGACAGGTCTGCTAACTATGGCTACACCTTC
j_gene: TRBJ2-7; v_gene: TRBV7-6; abundance: many; d_gene: NA; CDR3aa: CASSLNRDKAYEQYF; CDR3nt: TGTGCCAGCAGCTTAAACCGGGACAAAGCCTACGAGCAGTACTTC
j_gene: TRBJ1-6; v_gene: TRBV7-2; abundance: NA; d_gene: TRBD1; CDR3aa: CASSPRAGQGASPLHF; CDR3nt: TGTGCCAGCAGCCCGCGGGCGGGACAGGGCGCTTCACCCCTCCACTTT
j_gene: TRBJ2-5; v_gene: TRBV9; abundance: many; d_gene: TRBD2; CDR3aa: CASSVGTSGSDLETQYF; CDR3nt: TGTGCCAGCAGCGTCGGGACTAGCGGGAGTGATTTGGAGACCCAGTACTTC
j_gene: TRBJ2-1; v_gene: TRBV6-2/TRBV6-3; abundance: few; d_gene: NA; CDR3aa: CASSYSIGVSGSGEQFF; CDR3nt: TGTGCCAGCAGTTACTCGATAGGGGTTTCTGGGTCCGGTGAGCAGTTCTTC
j_gene: TRBJ1-2; v_gene: TRBV7-2; abundance: many; d_gene: NA; CDR3aa: CASSSSVPEGGYTF; CDR3nt: TGTGCCAGCAGCTCCTCGGTCCCGGAGGGTGGCTACACCTTC
j_gene: TRBJ2-3; v_gene: TRBV10-3; abundance: NA; d_gene: TRBD2; CDR3aa: CAIRLAGAFTDTQNF; CDR3nt: TGTGCCATTCGTCTAGCGGGGGCCTTCACAGATACGCAGAATTTT
j_gene: TRBJ2-3; v_gene: TRBV28; abundance: many; d_gene: TRBD1; CDR3aa: CASTSVRGTGGKSTDTQYF; CDR3nt: TGTGCCAGCACTTCGGTTAGGGGAACAGGGGGCAAAAGCACAGATACGCAGTATTTT
j_gene: TRBJ2-5; v_gene: TRBV28; abundance: NA; d_gene: TRBD2; CDR3aa: CASSLGGGRAGTQYF; CDR3nt: TGTGCCAGCAGCCTGGGGGGGGGGAGGGCAGGGACCCAGTACTTC
j_gene: TRBJ2-7; v_gene: TRBV12-3/TRBV12-4; abundance: many; d_gene: NA; CDR3aa: CASSLISREQYF; CDR3nt: TGTGCCAGCAGTTTAATCTCTAGAGAGCAGTACTTC
j_gene: TRBJ1-1; v_gene: TRBV7-8; abundance: many; d_gene: NA; CDR3aa: CASSFSGLYTNTEAFF; CDR3nt: TGTGCCAGCAGCTTCTCGGGCCTTTACACGAACACTGAAGCTTTCTTT
j_gene: TRBJ2-3; v_gene: TRBV24-1; abundance: many; d_gene: NA; CDR3aa: CATSDPGPSFTDTQYF; CDR3nt: TGTGCCACCAGTGACCCGGGACCATCATTCACAGATACGCAGTATTTT
j_gene: TRBJ2-3; v_gene: TRBV6-2/TRBV6-3; abundance: NA; d_gene: NA; CDR3aa: CASRKGEATATYTDTQYF; CDR3nt: TGTGCCAGCAGGAAGGGAGAGGCCACAGCCACTTACACAGATACGCAGTATTTT
j_gene: TRBJ2-3; v_gene: TRBV19; abundance: few; d_gene: TRBD2; CDR3aa: CASRSGGAGADTQYF; CDR3nt: TGTGCCAGTAGAAGCGGGGGGGCTGGCGCAGATACGCAGTATTTT
j_gene: TRBJ2-2; v_gene: TRBV2; abundance: NA; d_gene: NA; CDR3aa: CASSGVAGSNTGELFF; CDR3nt: TGTGCCAGCAGTGGGGTGGCGGGTTCGAACACCGGGGAGCTGTTTTTT
j_gene: TRBJ2-7; v_gene: TRBV7-9; abundance: many; d_gene: NA; CDR3aa: CASSLTGTVHF; CDR3nt: TGTGCCAGCAGCTTGACCGGGACCGTCCACTTC
j_gene: TRBJ2-7; v_gene: TRBV7-2; abundance: many; d_gene: NA; CDR3aa: CASSLVGFEQYF; CDR3nt: TGTGCCAGCAGCTTAGTCGGCTTCGAGCAGTACTTC
j_gene: TRBJ2-2; v_gene: TRBV2; abundance: NA; d_gene: TRBD1; CDR3aa: CASSLYRGNTGELFF; CDR3nt: TGTGCCAGCAGTCTATACAGGGGGAATACCGGGGAGCTGTTTTTT
j_gene: TRBJ2-1; v_gene: TRBV7-9; abundance: NA; d_gene: TRBD2; CDR3aa: CASSSRSGGAGNEQFF; CDR3nt: TGTGCCAGCAGCTCAAGAAGCGGGGGGGCCGGCAATGAGCAGTTCTTC
j_gene: TRBJ1-2; v_gene: TRBV6-6; abundance: NA; d_gene: NA; CDR3aa: CASTWGAVDGYTF; CDR3nt: TGTGCCAGCACCTGGGGGGCTGTCGATGGCTACACCTTC
j_gene: TRBJ2-2; v_gene: TRBV12-3/TRBV12-4; abundance: NA; d_gene: NA; CDR3aa: CASSNRQGGHTGELFF; CDR3nt: TGTGCCAGCAGTAACCGGCAAGGGGGGCACACCGGGGAGCTGTTTTTT
j_gene: TRBJ1-5; v_gene: TRBV19; abundance: few; d_gene: TRBD1; CDR3aa: CASSQGANNQPQHF; CDR3nt: TGTGCCAGTTCTCAGGGGGCTAACAATCAGCCCCAGCATTTT
j_gene: TRBJ1-4; v_gene: TRBV25-1; abundance: NA; d_gene: TRBD1; CDR3aa: CASSDPDRGSWEKLFF; CDR3nt: TGTGCCAGCAGTGATCCGGACAGGGGAAGTTGGGAAAAACTGTTTTTT
j_gene: TRBJ2-1; v_gene: TRBV7-2; abundance: many; d_gene: TRBD2; CDR3aa: CASSSGTSGRVEQFF; CDR3nt: TGTGCCAGCAGCTCCGGGACTAGCGGGAGGGTGGAGCAGTTCTTC
j_gene: TRBJ2-2; v_gene: TRBV11-3; abundance: many; d_gene: NA; CDR3aa: CASSLDSTGELFF; CDR3nt: TGTGCCAGCAGCTTAGACAGTACCGGGGAGCTGTTTTTT
j_gene: TRBJ1-3; v_gene: TRBV20-1; abundance: many; d_gene: NA; CDR3aa: CSAAGMRGNTIYF; CDR3nt: TGCAGTGCTGCCGGGATGCGGGGAAACACCATATATTTT
j_gene: TRBJ2-5; v_gene: TRBV2; abundance: NA; d_gene: NA; CDR3aa: CASSPGTLLKETQYF; CDR3nt: TGTGCCAGCAGTCCCGGGACTCTACTTAAAGAGACCCAGTACTTC
j_gene: TRBJ2-5; v_gene: TRBV12-5; abundance: NA; d_gene: NA; CDR3aa: CASGWSGTYQETQYF; CDR3nt: TGTGCTAGTGGTTGGAGCGGAACGTACCAAGAGACCCAGTACTTC
j_gene: TRBJ2-7; v_gene: TRBV7-2; abundance: many; d_gene: TRBD2; CDR3aa: CASSLASVAGTLYEQYF; CDR3nt: TGTGCCAGCAGCTTAGCGTCAGTAGCGGGGACCCTATACGAGCAGTACTTC
j_gene: TRBJ1-6; v_gene: TRBV14; abundance: few; d_gene: NA; CDR3aa: CASRQGRGGNSPLHF; CDR3nt: TGTGCCTCCCGCCAAGGGCGAGGGGGTAATTCACCCCTCCACTTT
j_gene: TRBJ2-7; v_gene: TRBV7-2; abundance: few; d_gene: TRBD1; CDR3aa: CASSPRWTGEVGEQYF; CDR3nt: TGTGCCAGCAGCCCCCGTTGGACAGGGGAGGTGGGCGAGCAGTACTTC
j_gene: TRBJ2-7; v_gene: TRBV14; abundance: NA; d_gene: NA; CDR3aa: CASSQTRDYEQYF; CDR3nt: TGTGCCAGCAGCCAAACCCGGGACTACGAGCAGTACTTC
j_gene: TRBJ1-6; v_gene: TRBV12-3/TRBV12-4; abundance: many; d_gene: NA; CDR3aa: CASSLTGYNSPLHF; CDR3nt: TGTGCCAGCAGTTTAACGGGGTATAATTCACCCCTCCACTTT